This T cell receptor (beta chain) comes out of a study of beta chain features in type 1 diabetes. Turning to the study itself: What patients shared with healthy donors was a similar profile of age, gender and cell yields. Examination of sorted cells across all samples involved approximately 100,000,000 cells.

The V gene's germline CDR1 is SEHNR and CDR2 FQNEAQ (reference sequence). CDR3 size: 17 residues. J was trimmed by 0 bases and V by 1 base; bases with no gene match: 6. Investigators reverse transcribed all isolated RNA, so they sequenced expressed TCRB transcripts. Profiling relied on immunoSEQ multiplex PCR, and the TCRdb table lists in-frame clones only, not all of them. The sample has hundreds of thousands of clones, about 14% seen once. CD4+ naive, central memory, regulatory and stem cell-like memory subsets were isolated by sorting on CD45RO/CCR7/CD25/CD127/CD95/CD27. The source material was naive CD4+ T cells from blood. This TCR derives from a man aged 18 to 29 in good health. The chain couples TRBV7-9 to TRBJ2-5; 9 positions match TRBD1. The CDR3 DNA sequence: TGTGCCAGCAGCTTAGGGGGACAGGGTCGGTACCAAGAGACCCAGTACTTC. Its protein product is CASSLGGQGRYQETQYF.